The clone carrying this T cell receptor (beta chain) was seen just once. Its antigen is unidentified. This sample was taken from a study of cytomegalovirus exposure and HLA in healthy donors. The study's findings and limits: There were several of the most significant clusters that appeared linked to common viral pathogens in a later analysis. Later on, an analysis tied under 20,000 TCR beta sequences to HLA alleles at 0.05 false discovery rate. Reportedly, TCR beta sequences accurately predicted HLA-A and HLA-B alleles in most subjects.

Trimming removed 4 bases at V and 2 bases at J, with 15 bases between. CDR3 length: 16 amino acids. CDR1 and CDR2 (germline): SNHLY, FYNNEI. The PCR had 60 Vbeta and 13 Jbeta primers. The assay was immunoSEQ multiplex PCR, and TCRdb's table has in-frame clones only and misses some. The sample comprises over 95,000 clones, about 80% of which are singletons, and about 2% rests with the top ten. The rearrangement joins TRBV2 to TRBJ1-5, with a possible D match to TRBD1 (5 bases). Specimen: PBMCs. The sequence was collected from a man aged 40-50 years in good health and CMV-seronegative. CDR3: CASSGEGLLRNQPQHF. DNA for the CDR3: TGTGCCAGCAGTGGAGAGGGACTCCTTCGCAATCAGCCCCAGCATTTT.